What follows are 14 T cell receptor beta chains derived from one specimen sequenced in a study of blood T cell repertoires in COVID-19. The table came from immunoSEQ multiplex PCR; TCRdb's copy has only in-frame clones and leaves some out. Of some 190,000 clones in the sample, under 80% were seen once. The sequenced material came from peripheral blood. These receptor sequences come from a woman in her fifties or sixties with acute or convalescent COVID-19.

The rearrangement links TRBV4-1 to TRBJ2-6; 8 bases are shared with TRBD2. The CDR3 sequence is 20 residues long. V lost 0 bases, J lost 0 bases, and 10 bases stayed unmatched. Per the germline V gene, CDR1 is MGHRA and CDR2 is YSYEKL. CDR3 amino acids: CASSQEFAGGPYSGANVLTF. CDR3 in DNA: TGCGCCAGCAGCCAAGAATTTGCGGGGGGCCCCTACTCTGGGGCCAACGTCCTGACTTTC.

This rearrangement joins TRBV5-1 to TRBJ2-6; TRBD2 agrees at 8 bases. Unmatched junction bases numbered 24, after V lost 6 bases and J lost 4 bases. Per germline, CDR1 SGHRS and CDR2 YFSETQ. The CDR3 covers 21 residues. The CDR3 sequence: CASTDLWGSGAQSAGANVLTF. For the CDR3, the DNA is TGCGCCAGCACCGACCTCTGGGGTAGCGGGGCCCAGTCAGCGGGGGCCAACGTCCTGACTTTC.

The chain carries TRBV4-3 and TRBJ2-1, with TRBD1 matching over 7 bases. Germline assignment: CDR1 LGHNA and CDR2 YSLEER. The CDR3 totals 13 residues. V was pared by 0 bases and J by 9 bases, with 2 bases of the junction left unmatched. The CDR3 loop reads CASSQDRGPEQFF. In DNA form, the CDR3 reads TGCGCCAGCAGCCAAGATAGGGGGCCTGAGCAGTTCTTC.

The CDR3 spells CAISDRVNTEAFF. The CDR3 DNA is TGTGCCATCAGTGACAGGGTGAACACTGAAGCTTTCTTT. This chain uses TRBV10-3 with TRBJ1-1; a weak D match, TRBD1 (5 bases). This CDR3 has 13 residues. CDR1 and CDR2 (germline): ENHRY, SYGVKD. V lost 3 bases and J lost 0, with 5 bases in between.

This clone has just one count. V is TRBV7-8 and J is TRBJ1-4; 7 bases fit TRBD1. Germline trimming cut 5 bases from V and 4 bases from J; bases unmatched to any gene: 13. The CDR3 has 17 residues. Germline CDR1 and CDR2: SGHVS and FQNEAQ. The CDR3 DNA reads as TGTGCCAGCAGCCCCGAGGTTCCGGGACAGAGTAATGAAAAACTGTTTTTT. Its translation is CASSPEVPGQSNEKLFF.

The rearrangement uses TRBV19 and TRBJ2-7; 8 positions agree with TRBD2. J lost 2 bases, V lost 6 bases, and 6 bases had no gene match. Germline loops: CDR1 LNHDA, CDR2 SQIVND (reference sequence). This CDR3 spans 14 amino acids. CDR3 DNA sequence: TGTGCCAGTAGGACTCAAGCGGGAGCCTACGAGCAGTACTTC. Protein product: CASRTQAGAYEQYF.

As regards this clone: Being one base from a much bigger clone, this may be a read error. The sample carries other DNA sequences with the same CDR3. The rearrangement links TRBV7-2 to TRBJ1-5, with a possible D match to TRBD1 (6 bases). The length of the CDR3 is 14 residues. Per the germline V gene, CDR1 is SGHTA and CDR2 is FQGNSA. V was pared by 3 bases and J by 7 bases, with 13 bases between. This CDR3 is CASSFGGGGQPQHF. The CDR3 nucleotides read TGTGCCAGCAGCTTTGGAGGGGGGGGGCAGCCCCAGCATTTT.

This chain links TRBV6-4 with TRBJ1-6, with a tentative D call TRBD1 (6 bases). This CDR3 spans 14 amino acids. Trimming stripped 5 bases from V and 7 bases from J, with 12 bases between. Germline CDR1 is MRHNA and CDR2 is SNTAGT. This CDR3 is CASSSGGGNSPLHF. DNA for the CDR3: TGTGCCAGCAGTTCTGGGGGCGGGAATTCACCCCTCCACTTT.

The chain uses TRBV28 and TRBJ2-7; unclear D gene. CDR1 is MDHEN and CDR2 is SYDVKM in the germline V gene. The CDR3 extends over 14 amino acids. Trimming took 3 bases from V and 3 from J, leaving 12 bases between them. CDR3: CASSFSWRGYEQYF. The CDR3 nucleotides read TGTGCCAGCAGTTTTAGTTGGAGAGGCTACGAGCAGTACTTC.

This chain connects TRBV11-3 to TRBJ2-1; possibly TRBD1 for D (6 bases). Germline V gene lookup returns CDR1 SGHNT and CDR2 YENEEA. This CDR3 has 14 residues. Between the trimmed V and J ends, which lost 5 bases and 3 bases, there was a span of 11 bases. CDR3 region: CASSKGVGYNEQFF. The CDR3 DNA sequence: TGTGCCAGCAGCAAGGGGGTGGGCTACAATGAGCAGTTCTTC.

The genes are TRBV18 and TRBJ2-2; TRBD2 agrees at 7 bases. This CDR3 region has 16 residues. Germline V CDR1 and CDR2: KGHSH, LQKENI. The V gene end was trimmed by 2 bases and the J gene end by 3 bases; junction bases not matched to a gene: 6. CDR3 nucleotides: TGTGCCAGCTCACCAATAGCGGGTACATACACCGGGGAGCTGTTTTTT. Amino acid sequence: CASSPIAGTYTGELFF.

The V gene is TRBV5-1, the J gene TRBJ1-1, with 7 bases aligning to TRBD1. J was trimmed by 0 bases and V by 4 bases; bases with no gene match: 3. The CDR3 is 14 amino acids. The germline gives CDR1 SGHRS, CDR2 YFSETQ. CDR3 coding DNA: TGCGCCAGCAGCGGCAGGGGGTTGAACACTGAAGCTTTCTTT. Translating it yields CASSGRGLNTEAFF.

This chain connects TRBV24-1 to TRBJ2-2, with D perhaps TRBD1 (5 bases). With 3 bases removed from V and 5 bases from J, the gap between germline ends came to 12 bases. In germline, CDR1 is KGHDR, CDR2 SFDVKD. This CDR3 has 15 residues. The CDR3 DNA sequence: TGTGCCACCAGTGATCTTTCCCGACAGACCGGGGAGCTGTTTTTT. Amino acid sequence: CATSDLSRQTGELFF.

The V and J genes are TRBV5-6 and TRBJ1-6; unclear D gene. From germline, CDR1 is SGHDT and CDR2 YYEEEE. CDR3 length: 15 amino acids. V shed 1 base and J shed 9 bases, with 14 bases lying between them. In DNA form, the CDR3 reads TGTGCCAGCAGCTTGTACCCAGATGGAGTTTCACCCCTCCACTTT. This sequence encodes CASSLYPDGVSPLHF.